This is a list of T cell receptor beta chains from one sample in a study of shared T cell receptors in the human thymus. Some clones are missing from TCRdb's copy, which holds only in-frame ones; the method was immunoSEQ multiplex PCR. Of some 640,000 clones listed, more than 70% are singletons. These data also featured in a second study, about human thymus T cells.

Input material: thymocytes. The receptors originated from a boy under three years old with a congenital heart defect. The CDR3 runs from the conserved cysteine through the conserved F or W.

TRBV29-1	CSVELGGGTGELFF
TRBV15	CATSRGSGQRNSPLHF
TRBV2	CASTRQSDVITDTQYF
TRBV5-4	CASSPPGASGLYEQYF
TRBV5-4	CASSLDSNNEKLFF
TRBV4-3	CASSQDTKGAHSPLHF
TRBV27	CASSFRSKSTDTQYF
TRBV5-1	CASSLAELPYEQYF
TRBV27	CASSFVPGRAKNIQYF
TRBV28	CASSRELWEKLFF
TRBV27	CASSFILAGGNEQFF
TRBV9	CASSVEPTSGSYEQYF
TRBV10-2	CASRPVTSYEQYF
TRBV30	CAWNGEDYNYGYTF
TRBV19	CASAGPNTEAFF
TRBV5-1	CASSLWGTSGTYEQYF
TRBV7-4	CASSLASSGGQETQYF
TRBV11-2	CASSYENEQFF
TRBV28	CASSWTGYYSNQPQHF
TRBV20-1	CSANGDTQYF
TRBV19	CASRGGETQYF
TRBV14	CASSLARQGLRGWPTEAFF
TRBV6-1	CAKVSGASGNTIYF
TRBV5-6	CASSPQGAPNNNYGYTF
TRBV7-8	CASSLFGRADKKPYQETQYF
TRBV5-1	CASSAQGDQPQHF
TRBV5-4	CASSLLYGTGVYEQYF
TRBV15	CATSCGTGNLMNTEAFF
TRBV27	CASSFNKTVLNTEAFF
TRBV7-9	CASSRRDMVKSSNTGELFF
TRBV28	CASSLWPNTEAFF
TRBV15	CATSRARQGMMNTEAFF
TRBV10-3	CAISDYTSRGGLASTGELFF